The clone carrying this T cell receptor beta chain has just a few counts. The target antigen is unknown. Every molecule of TCR cDNA had its own unique molecular identifier. TCRdb reprocessed the 5' RACE reads with MiXCR, giving one entry per CDR3 protein. The table includes about 52,000 distinct CDR3 sequences, less than 9.5% detected once. This CDR3 contains 16 residues. V shed 5 bases and J 3 bases; nucleotides not matched to a gene: 9. CDR1 is SGHAT, CDR2 FQNNGV, per germline. The data derive from a study of spatial heterogeneity in lung cancer. Background on the study: There were 72 donors, all of them untreated patients with early-stage non-small cell lung cancer. When follow-up PBMC samples existed, they were sequenced (at a median of about 2 years after resection). Study results and caveats: Whereas they appeared in blood less at follow-up, ubiquitous expanded tumor TCRs appeared there more at resection.

Time point given: blood at routine non-recurrence follow-up after resection. Tumor, nontumor lung or frozen PBMC supplied whole RNA, sequenced without sorting. This chain links TRBV11-2 with TRBJ2-5; 10 positions agree with TRBD1. The source is a female donor with early-stage non-small cell lung cancer. Here the sequenced sample was PBMCs, taken at follow-up. This CDR3 reads CASSPPPGTGEETQYF. For the CDR3, the DNA is TGTGCCAGCAGCCCACCCCCGGGGACAGGGGAAGAGACCCAGTACTTC.